The 29 T cell receptor beta chains given below trace back to one sample, sequenced in a study of blood T cell repertoires in COVID-19. Assay used: immunoSEQ multiplex PCR; TCRdb lists only in-frame clones, some missing. The data contain about 340,000 clones, 87% of them singletons. The sample consisted of peripheral blood. The receptors stem from a woman in her 50s with COVID-19, enrolled during active disease.

V is TRBV5-6 and J is TRBJ2-3; the D gene is possibly TRBD2 (6 bases). V shed 5 bases and J shed 8 bases, with 15 bases lying between them. The germline V gene encodes CDR1 SGHDT and CDR2 YYEEEE. There are 13 residues in the CDR3. CDR3 sequence reads: CASRPIRGGTQYF. CDR3 nucleotide sequence: TGTGCCAGCAGACCAATTAGGGGAGGTACGCAGTATTTT.

V usage is TRBV6-5 and J usage is TRBJ1-2; the D is unclear. The CDR3 has 15 residues. Per the germline V gene, CDR1 is MNHEY and CDR2 is SVGAGI. Deletions cut 4 bases from V and 0 bases from J, with 12 bases between. The CDR3 DNA follows: TGTGCCAGCAGTTCCACCGACGGAGCTAACTATGGCTACACCTTC. It yields the protein CASSSTDGANYGYTF.

The CDR3 DNA sequence: TGTGCCACCAGTGAACCGACAGGGGGCACAGATACGCAGTATTTT. Its protein product is CATSEPTGGTDTQYF. V and J are TRBV24-1 and TRBJ2-3; TRBD1 matches at 8 bases. This CDR3 spans 15 amino acids. Germline values: CDR1 KGHDR, CDR2 SFDVKD. V shed 4 bases and J 1 base; nucleotides not matched to a gene: 3.

The chain is built from TRBV5-8 and TRBJ2-3, with D tentatively TRBD2 (6 bases). Trimming took 7 bases from V and 0 from J, leaving 15 bases between them. The CDR3 consists of 15 residues. Germline assignment: CDR1 SGHTS and CDR2 YDEGEE. Here the CDR3 reads CASGRESTSTDTQYF. CDR3 nucleotides: TGTGCCAGCGGTCGGGAGTCTACTAGCACAGATACGCAGTATTTT.

The CDR3 DNA sequence: TGTGCCAGCAGCGGAGACTGGGTTACTTTGAACACTGAAGCTTTCTTT. Residues: CASSGDWVTLNTEAFF. This chain joins TRBV11-2 and TRBJ1-1; the D is unclear. Looked up from germline, CDR1 is SGHAT and CDR2 is FQNNGV. The CDR3 extends over 16 amino acids. Trimming took 5 bases from V and 0 from J, leaving 16 bases between them.

The chain employs TRBV18 and TRBJ1-1; no clear D gene. The CDR3 is 16 residues long. V lost 0 bases, J lost 1 base, and 12 bases lay in between. CDR1 KGHSH and CDR2 LQKENI come from the germline V gene. This CDR3 reads CASSPPTPLGNTEAFF. The CDR3 nucleotides read TGTGCCAGCTCACCACCGACACCCCTGGGGAACACTGAAGCTTTCTTT. Complete variable domain (other parts from reference TRBV18 and TRBJ1-1): NAGVMQNPRHLVRRRGQEARLRCSPMKGHSHVYWYRQLPEEGLKFMVYLQKENIIDESGMPKERFSAEFPKEGPSILRIQQVVRGDSAAYFCASSPPTPLGNTEAFFGQGTRLTVV.

In this sample, this clone turned up a few times. This sequence joins TRBV9 and TRBJ2-2; D is unresolved. Germline loops: CDR1 SGDLS, CDR2 YYNGEE. V lost 1 base to trimming and J lost 1 base, with 8 bases between them. CDR3 size: 15 residues. CDR3 protein: CASSVFGGNTGELFF. The CDR3 nucleotides read TGTGCCAGCAGCGTATTTGGCGGGAACACCGGGGAGCTGTTTTTT. The full variable domain, with the rest looked up from reference TRBV9 and TRBJ2-2, is DSGVTQTPKHLITATGQRVTLRCSPRSGDLSVYWYQQSLDQGLQFLIQYYNGEERAKGNILERFSAQQFPDLHSELNLSSLELGDSALYFCASSVFGGNTGELFFGEGSRLTVL.

The chain employs TRBV15 and TRBJ2-3; TRBD2 matches 9 bases. J was trimmed by 3 bases and V by 6 bases; bases with no gene match: 7. This CDR3 region has 15 residues. Germline CDR1 is LNHNV and CDR2 is YYDKDF (reference sequence). The CDR3 sequence is CATRRRSGRTDTQYF. For the CDR3, the DNA is TGTGCCACCAGGAGGAGGAGCGGGAGGACAGATACGCAGTATTTT.

This chain links TRBV9 with TRBJ1-2; tentative D call: TRBD1 (5 bases). CDR3 size: 12 residues. The V end was cut by 4 bases, the J end by 8 bases, with 12 bases between. CDR1 is SGDLS and CDR2 is YYNGEE in the germline V gene. The CDR3 DNA reads as TGTGCCAGCAGCACTCGGTCAGGGGGCTACACCTTC. Residues: CASSTRSGGYTF.

This chain connects TRBV19 to TRBJ1-1; D might be TRBD1 (6 bases). The CDR3 extends over 13 amino acids. Germline V gene sequence: CDR1 LNHDA, CDR2 SQIVND (reference sequence). V dropped 11 bases and J dropped 0 bases, with 13 bases sitting between them. The CDR3 protein is CAAGAGMNTEAFF. CDR3 DNA: TGTGCCGCGGGGGCAGGAATGAACACTGAAGCTTTCTTT.

The CDR3 DNA reads TGTGCCACCAGTGACCCCCGGGCGGGAGGGATAAGTGAGCAGTTCTTC. Protein sequence: CATSDPRAGGISEQFF. This sequence joins TRBV24-1 and TRBJ2-1; 9 positions agree with TRBD2. The CDR3 is 16 amino acids. Trimming removed 4 bases from V and 9 bases from J; junction bases left unmatched: 12. Germline-derived CDR1 and CDR2 are KGHDR and SFDVKD.

V gene TRBV7-9 combines with J gene TRBJ1-1, with 7 bases identical to TRBD1. J lost 6 bases, V lost 6 bases, and 7 bases had no gene match. There are 13 residues in the CDR3. CDR1 is SEHNR, CDR2 FQNEAQ, per germline (reference sequence). The CDR3 DNA reads TGTGCCAGCAGAAAGGGGGCAGAGTCTGAAGCTTTCTTT. This codes for CASRKGAESEAFF.

The genes are TRBV7-2 and TRBJ2-1, with TRBD2 matching 10 bases. This CDR3 has 17 amino acids. The V and J ends lost 1 base and 7 bases, in that order; junction bases with no gene match: 10. Per the germline V gene, CDR1 is SGHTA and CDR2 is FQGNSA. CDR3 loop: CASSLVPLAGAKNEQFF. In nucleotides, the CDR3 is TGTGCCAGCAGCTTAGTACCCCTAGCGGGAGCGAAGAATGAGCAGTTCTTC.

This clone was counted a few times. The genes are TRBV28 and TRBJ1-2; D gene uncertain. The germline V and J ends were trimmed by 7 bases and 1 base, with 16 bases remaining between them. The CDR3 is 15 residues long. The V gene's germline CDR1 is MDHEN and CDR2 SYDVKM. CDR3 nucleotides: TGTGCCAGCACCCCGGTACGGTACCGTAACTATGGCTACACCTTC. Translation gives CASTPVRYRNYGYTF.

This chain connects TRBV27 to TRBJ2-4; D is unclear. CDR1 MNHEY and CDR2 SMNVEV come from the germline V gene (reference sequence). V gave up 5 bases and J gave up 0 bases, with 14 bases separating them. The CDR3 runs to 16 residues. For the CDR3, the DNA is TGTGCCAGCAGTCCGCCCCCCGGTATAGCCAAAAACATTCAGTACTTC. This codes for CASSPPPGIAKNIQYF.

This chain uses TRBV19 with TRBJ2-5, with 14 nucleotides matching TRBD2. Germline-derived CDR1 and CDR2 are LNHDA and SQIVND (reference sequence). The CDR3 runs to 17 residues. The ends lost 7 bases at V and 4 bases at J; junction bases unmatched: 11. The CDR3 region has the DNA TGTGCCAGTACCCTGGGGACTAGCGGGAGCTCGGGAGAGACCCAGTACTTC. Its protein is CASTLGTSGSSGETQYF.

This clone was seen only a few times. This sequence joins TRBV5-4 and TRBJ2-1; 8 bases fit TRBD1. V was clipped by 4 bases and J by 4 bases; unmatched bases: 10. CDR1 and CDR2 (germline): SGHNT, YYREEE (reference sequence). The CDR3 length is 16 residues. CDR3 DNA sequence: TGTGCCAGCAGCCACGGTCAACAGGGGGGTTACAATGAGCAGTTCTTC. It encodes CASSHGQQGGYNEQFF. Complete variable domain (other parts from reference TRBV5-4 and TRBJ2-1): ETGVTQSPTHLIKTRGQQVTLRCSSQSGHNTVSWYQQALGQGPQFIFQYYREEENGRGNFPPRFSGLQFPNYSSELNVNALELDDSALYLCASSHGQQGGYNEQFFGPGTRLTVL.

CDR3 coding DNA: TGCGCCAGCAGCCAAGTGGGCTCGGACTGGATTTCCTACAATGAGCAGTTCTTC. Its protein product is CASSQVGSDWISYNEQFF. The rearrangement links TRBV4-3 to TRBJ2-1, with D perhaps matching TRBD2 (5 bases). Germline assignment: CDR1 LGHNA and CDR2 YSLEER. Trimming cost V 1 base and J 1 base, with 17 bases left between them. The CDR3 is made up of 18 amino acids.

The V and J genes are TRBV11-2 and TRBJ1-1; 9 bases fit TRBD1. J lost 6 bases, V lost 3 bases, and 8 bases had no gene match. Germline CDR1 SGHAT, CDR2 FQNNGV. This CDR3 region has 15 residues. CDR3 coding DNA: TGTGCCAGCAGCTTTACCGGGACAGGGATCCCTGAAGCTTTCTTT. Residues: CASSFTGTGIPEAFF.

This clone was observed a single time. The J gene is TRBJ2-2, the V gene TRBV19; 9 nucleotides match TRBD2. V dropped 3 bases and J dropped 3; count of bases not matched to a gene: 5. The CDR3 runs to 16 residues. Germline V CDR1 and CDR2: LNHDA, SQIVND (reference sequence). CDR3 sequence: CASSIISGSYTGELFF. The CDR3 DNA reads as TGTGCCAGTAGTATTATTAGCGGGAGTTACACCGGGGAGCTGTTTTTT. Together with reference TRBV19 and TRBJ2-2, the CDR3 gives the full variable domain: DGGITQSPKYLFRKEGQNVTLSCEQNLNHDAMYWYRQDPGQGLRLIYYSQIVNDFQKGDIAEGYSVSREKKESFPLTVTSAQKNPTAFYLCASSIISGSYTGELFFGEGSRLTVL.

The gene calls are TRBV2 and TRBJ1-2, with 8 bases that match TRBD1. There are 14 residues in the CDR3. The junction had 6 bases not matched to a gene; V was cut back by 6 bases and J by 3 bases. Germline V lookup: CDR1 SNHLY, CDR2 FYNNEI. CDR3 coding DNA: TGTGCCAGCAGGGGTCAGGGGGCGGACTATGGCTACACCTTC. Its protein product is CASRGQGADYGYTF.

This clone was picked up a small number of times. This chain joins TRBV10-1 and TRBJ2-7; TRBD2 matches 12 bases. The junction had 3 bases not matched to a gene; V was cut back by 0 bases and J by 3 bases. The CDR3 has 16 amino acids. From germline, CDR1 is WNHNN and CDR2 SYGVQD (reference sequence). The chain's CDR3 is CASSESGLAGLYEQYF. In DNA, the CDR3 is TGCGCCAGCAGTGAGTCGGGACTAGCGGGCCTCTACGAGCAGTACTTC.

The rearrangement uses TRBV12-3 or TRBV12-4 and TRBJ1-1; D not resolved. With 1 base removed from V and 4 bases from J, the gap between germline ends came to 7 bases. The CDR3 consists of 13 residues. This CDR3 is CASSLDGRTEAFF. CDR3 DNA sequence: TGTGCCAGCAGTTTAGATGGGCGCACTGAAGCTTTCTTT.

The V gene is TRBV5-4, the J gene TRBJ2-1; possible D gene TRBD2, 6 bases. V lost 1 base and J 4 bases, leaving 12 bases between the germline ends. This CDR3 is 15 amino acids long. Germline lookup yields CDR1 SGHNT and CDR2 YYREEE (reference sequence). The CDR3 DNA follows: TGTGCCAGCAGCTTGTCCTCGGGAGTATACAATGAGCAGTTCTTC. Its protein is CASSLSSGVYNEQFF.

This chain links TRBV6-6 with TRBJ1-3, with a weak D call TRBD1 (6 bases). V gave up 3 bases and J gave up 4 bases, with 13 bases separating them. Germline V gene data show CDR1 as MNHNY and CDR2 as SVGAGI (reference sequence). The CDR3 covers 15 residues. CDR3 nucleotide sequence: TGTGCCAGCAGTTATACGAGGGGGACGGGAAACACCATATATTTT. The encoded protein is CASSYTRGTGNTIYF.

A single count supports this clone. The chain links TRBV5-6 to TRBJ2-3; 13 bases are shared with TRBD2. Losses at the gene ends were 4 bases for V and 4 bases for J; bases not matched to a gene: 6. Per germline, CDR1 SGHDT and CDR2 YYEEEE. The CDR3 covers 16 residues. CDR3 DNA sequence: TGTGCCAGCAGCGCAGGACTAGCGGGAGCCGCAGATACGCAGTATTTT. This codes for CASSAGLAGAADTQYF.

This clone was counted only a few times. The sample contains more than one DNA sequence encoding this CDR3. The CDR3 here is CASSAGGLGNTIYF. DNA of the CDR3: TGTGCCAGCAGCGCAGGTGGTCTTGGAAACACCATATATTTT. V is TRBV9 and J is TRBJ1-3; D gene ambiguous. Germline V gene data show CDR1 as SGDLS and CDR2 as YYNGEE. CDR3 length: 14 residues. The V and J ends lost 3 bases and 3 bases respectively, with 10 bases between them.

The chain uses TRBV18 and TRBJ2-7; 13 bases align to TRBD2. The trim removed 2 bases at V and 4 bases at J, leaving 11 bases unmatched. Germline CDR1 and CDR2: KGHSH and LQKENI. The CDR3 is 18 residues long. CDR3 DNA sequence: TGTGCCAGCTCACCATTCGGAGACGGACTAGCGGGAGTTTACGAGCAGTACTTC. Translating it yields CASSPFGDGLAGVYEQYF.

The V and J genes are TRBV7-2 and TRBJ2-6; 15 nucleotides align to TRBD2. The V gene's germline CDR1 is SGHTA and CDR2 FQGNSA. The CDR3 loop spans 17 amino acids. The junction had 2 bases not matched to a gene; V was cut back by 5 bases and J by 3 bases. The CDR3 protein is CASSLGLAGGGANVLTF. The DNA of the CDR3 is TGTGCCAGCAGCCTGGGACTAGCGGGAGGTGGGGCCAACGTCCTGACTTTC.